A single sample gave rise to the 29 T cell receptor beta chains below, sequenced in a study of identical twins listed by TCRdb under 2016. Library method: 5' RACE. Data came from an Illumina HiSeq 2000. The public reads were reanalyzed by TCRdb: fastp trimming at Q25, MiXCR alignment, in-frame beta chains only. Rows are combined by CDR3 protein, so each entry shows the most common genes and DNA. The sample includes around 1.7 million distinct CDR3 sequences, with less than 40% observed a single time. 0.27% of the sample comes from the top ten. The sample consisted of cord blood. These receptors were obtained from a newborn girl in good health.

This clonotype was observed a handful of times. The chain joins TRBV3-1 to TRBJ2-3; D gene uncertain. CDR1 is LGHDT, CDR2 YNNKEL, per germline (reference sequence). V lost 1 base to trimming and J lost 2 bases, with 10 bases between them. The CDR3 sequence is 15 residues long. Written as DNA, the CDR3 is TGTGCCAGCAGCCAAGCCAACCTAGACACAGATACGCAGTATTTT. Amino acids: CASSQANLDTDTQYF.

The rearrangement joins TRBV5-1 to TRBJ2-1; TRBD2 agrees at 12 bases. Per germline, CDR1 SGHRS and CDR2 YFSETQ. The CDR3 contains 16 residues. The V and J ends lost 4 bases and 6 bases, in that order; junction bases with no gene match: 8. CDR3 coding DNA: TGCGCCAGCAGCAGAATGACTAGCGGGGGACTCAATGAGCAGTTCTTC. This codes for CASSRMTSGGLNEQFF. Looking up the rest from reference TRBV5-1 and TRBJ2-1 gives the full variable domain: KAGVTQTPRYLIKTRGQQVTLSCSPISGHRSVSWYQQTPGQGLQFLFEYFSETQRNKGNFPGRFSGRQFSNSRSEMNVSTLELGDSALYLCASSRMTSGGLNEQFFGPGTRLTVL.

The chain employs TRBV5-1 and TRBJ1-2; TRBD1 aligns across 10 bases. V lost 2 bases and J lost 1; bases outside the gene matches: 8. Germline CDR1 SGHRS, CDR2 YFSETQ. This CDR3 has 17 residues. The CDR3 DNA follows: TGCGCCAGCAGCTTCAGACAGGGGGCGGCCCTTAACTATGGCTACACCTTC. Residues: CASSFRQGAALNYGYTF.

This clonotype has only a few counts. This chain uses TRBV3-1 with TRBJ2-7; no firm D call. Deletions cut 1 base from V and 3 bases from J, with 13 bases between. Looked up from germline, CDR1 is LGHDT and CDR2 is YNNKEL (reference sequence). The CDR3 covers 15 residues. The CDR3 bases are TGTGCCAGCAGCCAAGGTCCGGGCGAATACTACGAGCAGTACTTC. Protein: CASSQGPGEYYEQYF.

This clonotype was seen just once. The chain recombines TRBV11-2 with TRBJ1-1; D not certain. Trimming took off 4 bases at V and 4 bases at J, with 10 bases between the two ends. Germline V lookup: CDR1 SGHAT, CDR2 FQNNGV. This CDR3 is built from 13 residues. The CDR3 here is CASSSLSATEAFF. CDR3 coding DNA: TGTGCCAGCAGCTCCCTAAGTGCCACTGAAGCTTTCTTT. Based on the CDR3 plus reference TRBV11-2 and TRBJ1-1, the full variable domain is EAGVAQSPRYKIIEKRQSVAFWCNPISGHATLYWYQQILGQGPKLLIQFQNNGVVDDSQLPKDRFSAERLKGVDSTLKIQPAKLEDSAVYLCASSSLSATEAFFGQGTRLTVV.

This clonotype was detected only a few times. One junction end does not reproduce the germline sequence, and a read error may be involved. This chain joins TRBV4-1 and TRBJ1-1; no reliable D call. Germline CDR1 and CDR2: MGHRA and YSYEKL. The CDR3 is made up of 13 amino acids. CDR3 protein: CASTQRQNTEAFF. The CDR3 nucleotides are TGCGCCAGCACCCAAAGACAGAACACTGAAGCTTTCTTT.

The rearrangement links TRBV6-4 to TRBJ2-1; the D gene is possibly TRBD2 (6 bases). Matching the DNA end better, TRBJ2-7 makes the J call doubtful. Looked up from germline, CDR1 is MRHNA and CDR2 is SNTAGT. The CDR3 totals 16 residues. The CDR3 DNA reads as TGTGCCAGCAGTGACTGGGCGGGACGCTCCTACAATGAGCAGTACTTC. It is translated as CASSDWAGRSYNEQYF.

This clonotype was counted ten times or more. Relative to the germline gene, one junction end is altered; a read error may explain this. The V call is TRBV7-9, the J call TRBJ1-2, with D perhaps TRBD1 (5 bases). CDR1 SEHNR and CDR2 FQNEAQ come from the germline V gene (reference sequence). This CDR3 contains 13 residues. For the CDR3, the DNA is TGTGCCAGCAGTTTAGGGGTTGGGTATGGCTACACCTTC. Its protein is CASSLGVGYGYTF.

The chain is built from TRBV5-1 and TRBJ1-1; 9 bases agree with TRBD1. The CDR3 consists of 16 residues. Trimming cost V 3 bases and J 1 base; bases outside gene matches: 7. Germline lookup yields CDR1 SGHRS and CDR2 YFSETQ. The CDR3 DNA reads as TGCGCCAGCAGCTCGGGGACAGGGAGAGGGAACACTGAAGCTTTCTTT. This codes for CASSSGTGRGNTEAFF.

This clonotype came up many times. The chain has TRBV12-3 or TRBV12-4 and TRBJ1-2; D not certain. The CDR3 length is 12 residues. Deletions cut 5 bases from V and 5 bases from J, with 9 bases between. The CDR3 bases are TGTGCCAGCAGTCATGGGAGGTATGGCTACACCTTC. Protein sequence: CASSHGRYGYTF.

The sample holds one count of this clonotype. The genes are TRBV6-2 or TRBV6-3 and TRBJ2-3, with 12 bases fitting TRBD2. CDR1 is MNHEY, CDR2 SVGEGT, per germline. V was clipped by 6 bases and J by 3 bases; unmatched bases: 7. The CDR3 runs 16 residues. CDR3 in amino acids: CASRLLAGGLTDTQYF. CDR3 DNA sequence: TGTGCCAGCAGGCTACTAGCGGGAGGATTGACAGATACGCAGTATTTT.

This chain joins TRBV3-1 and TRBJ2-4; D assignment may be TRBD1 or TRBD2 (5 bases each). V was pared by 7 bases and J by 3 bases, with 13 bases between. This CDR3 spans 14 amino acids. CDR1 is LGHDT, CDR2 YNNKEL, per germline (reference sequence). The CDR3: CASTLGDSKNIQYF. As DNA, the CDR3 is TGTGCCAGCACTCTGGGAGACAGCAAAAACATTCAGTACTTC.

The J gene is TRBJ2-3, the V gene TRBV4-2; 8 bases map to TRBD2. CDR1 and CDR2 from the germline V gene are LGHNA and YNFKEQ. The CDR3 consists of 16 residues. With V trimmed by 0 bases and J by 5 bases, 7 bases remained unmatched. This chain's CDR3 is CASSQDWAAGVDTQYF. CDR3 DNA: TGTGCCAGCAGCCAAGATTGGGCAGCGGGGGTAGATACGCAGTATTTT.

This clonotype was picked up a small number of times. The V call is TRBV5-5, the J call TRBJ2-3, with 7 bases matching TRBD2. In germline, CDR1 is SGHKS, CDR2 YYEKEE (reference sequence). The CDR3 contains 16 residues. The V and J ends lost 6 bases and 1 base, in that order; junction bases with no gene match: 11. The CDR3 DNA follows: TGTGCCAGCAACCCACGCTGGGGGGGAGGCACAGATACGCAGTATTTT. Its protein product is CASNPRWGGGTDTQYF.

The rearrangement uses TRBV20-1 and TRBJ1-5, with a weak D call TRBD1 (6 bases). There are 13 residues in the CDR3. Trimming took off 3 bases at V and 6 bases at J, with 12 bases between the two ends. CDR1 is DFQATT and CDR2 is SNEGSKA in the germline V gene (reference sequence). The CDR3 region is CSASSRGGQPQHF. The CDR3 DNA follows: TGCAGTGCTAGCTCCAGGGGAGGTCAGCCCCAGCATTTT.

V gene TRBV27 combines with J gene TRBJ1-2; 8 bases fit TRBD1. This CDR3 spans 13 amino acids. V lost 5 bases to trimming and J lost 4 bases; unmatched junction nucleotides: 3. The germline gives CDR1 MNHEY, CDR2 SMNVEV (reference sequence). This CDR3 is CASSTGGIYGYTF. The CDR3, as DNA: TGTGCCAGCAGTACAGGGGGAATCTATGGCTACACCTTC.

The J gene is TRBJ2-1, the V gene TRBV7-8; D remains unclear. CDR1 and CDR2 from the germline V gene are SGHVS and FQNEAQ. This CDR3 is built from 15 residues. V lost 5 bases to trimming and J lost 3 bases, with 14 bases between them. For the CDR3, the DNA is TGTGCCAGCAGCCCAGGACGGACGTACTACAATGAGCAGTTCTTC. This codes for CASSPGRTYYNEQFF.

The chain combines TRBV5-6 with TRBJ1-4; no definite D call. CDR1 and CDR2 (germline): SGHDT, YYEEEE. This CDR3 is built from 14 residues. V lost 0 bases, J lost 10 bases, and 13 bases lay in between. In nucleotides, the CDR3 is TGTGCCAGCAGCTTGGTAGAGGACCGTGGAAAACTGTTTTTT. This codes for CASSLVEDRGKLFF.

In this sample, this clonotype turned up a few times. This chain uses TRBV9 with TRBJ2-3; D remains ambiguous. This CDR3 has 15 residues. The V end was cut by 1 base, the J end by 6 bases, with 15 bases between. Germline V lookup: CDR1 SGDLS, CDR2 YYNGEE. CDR3 sequence reads: CASSVYGPAGDTQYF. CDR3 DNA sequence: TGTGCCAGCAGCGTATACGGCCCCGCTGGGGATACGCAGTATTTT.

This clonotype was counted only a few times. This sequence joins TRBV20-1 and TRBJ1-2, with a tentative D call TRBD1 (5 bases). The CDR3 sequence is 15 residues long. The V gene lost 6 bases and the J gene lost 0 bases, with 17 bases spanning the gap. From germline, CDR1 is DFQATT and CDR2 SNEGSKA (reference sequence). CDR3: CSAAGRGLPNYGYTF. CDR3 bases: TGCAGTGCCGCTGGGAGGGGACTCCCTAACTATGGCTACACCTTC.

The V gene is TRBV5-1, the J gene TRBJ1-5; 7 bases agree with TRBD1. CDR1 and CDR2 from the germline V gene are SGHRS and YFSETQ. After removal of 4 bases from V and 3 bases from J, the junction contained 10 bases not matched to a gene. CDR3 size: 16 residues. CDR3: CASSPLAGQYNQPQHF. For the CDR3, the DNA is TGCGCCAGCAGCCCGCTTGCGGGACAGTACAATCAGCCCCAGCATTTT.

The genes are TRBV3-1 and TRBJ2-1; D unresolved. Germline V gives CDR1 LGHDT, CDR2 YNNKEL (reference sequence). The CDR3 is 17 amino acids. The germline V and J ends were trimmed by 1 base and 13 bases, with 26 bases remaining between them. The chain's CDR3 is CASSQVIRSRRTDLQFF. DNA for the CDR3: TGTGCCAGCAGCCAAGTTATTAGGTCGCGTCGCACAGATCTTCAGTTCTTC.

This clonotype was seen a few times. This chain uses TRBV29-1 with TRBJ2-1; 10 bases match TRBD1. The CDR3 is made up of 15 amino acids. The J segment lost 2 bases and the V segment lost 6 bases, leaving 7 bases of the junction unmatched. Germline-derived CDR1 and CDR2 are SQVTM and ANQGSEA. The CDR3 nucleotides are TGCAGCGTCGGGGGACAGGGGATCCCCTACAATGAGCAGTTCTTC. Its translation is CSVGGQGIPYNEQFF.

V usage is TRBV12-3 or TRBV12-4 and J usage is TRBJ2-1; 7 bases line up with TRBD2. V lost 6 bases and J lost 3; bases outside the gene matches: 2. The CDR3 runs 13 residues. The CDR3 sequence is CASSGTIYNEQFF. CDR3 nucleotides: TGTGCCAGCAGCGGGACTATCTACAATGAGCAGTTCTTC.

About this clonotype: A junction end diverges from the germline sequence, so it may reflect a read error. This chain links TRBV6-5 with TRBJ2-3; the D gene is possibly TRBD2 (6 bases). This CDR3 region has 15 residues. CDR1 is MNHEY, CDR2 SVGAGI, per germline. The CDR3 DNA follows: TGTGCCGGCAGTTACTCGAAGACTAGACTTAATACGCAGTATTTT. Translating gives CAGSYSKTRLNTQYF.

This rearrangement joins TRBV18 to TRBJ2-3; 10 bases fit TRBD2. The CDR3 runs 17 residues. CDR1 and CDR2 (germline): KGHSH, LQKENI. V lost 2 bases and J lost 6; bases outside the gene matches: 11. The CDR3 DNA reads TGTGCCAGCTCACCAATCGGGTCTAGCGGGAGTCCGGATACGCAGTATTTT. This codes for CASSPIGSSGSPDTQYF.

This clonotype has only a few counts. The gene calls are TRBV6-6 and TRBJ1-6, with D possibly TRBD1 on 5 matching bases. Germline CDR1 reads MNHNY; CDR2 reads SVGAGI (reference sequence). The V gene lost 5 bases and the J gene lost 0 bases, with 8 bases spanning the gap. CDR3 length: 15 amino acids. CDR3 sequence reads: CASSGASSYNSPLHF. The CDR3 coding sequence is TGTGCCAGCAGTGGGGCGAGCTCCTATAATTCACCCCTCCACTTT.

This chain links TRBV2 with TRBJ2-7, with 14 bases matching TRBD2. This CDR3 region has 15 residues. From germline, CDR1 is SNHLY and CDR2 FYNNEI. V dropped 6 bases and J dropped 4; count of bases not matched to a gene: 5. The CDR3 nucleotides read TGTGCCAGCAGCGAGACTAGCGGGAGGGGTTACGAGCAGTACTTC. Translation gives CASSETSGRGYEQYF.

The chain combines TRBV5-1 with TRBJ1-6; 9 bases align to TRBD1. CDR1 is SGHRS, CDR2 YFSETQ, per germline. The CDR3 runs to 16 residues. V was pared by 2 bases and J by 6 bases, with 6 bases of the junction left unmatched. The CDR3 loop is CASSLSYRGLNSPLHF. CDR3 DNA: TGCGCCAGCAGCTTAAGTTACAGGGGGCTTAATTCACCCCTCCACTTT.